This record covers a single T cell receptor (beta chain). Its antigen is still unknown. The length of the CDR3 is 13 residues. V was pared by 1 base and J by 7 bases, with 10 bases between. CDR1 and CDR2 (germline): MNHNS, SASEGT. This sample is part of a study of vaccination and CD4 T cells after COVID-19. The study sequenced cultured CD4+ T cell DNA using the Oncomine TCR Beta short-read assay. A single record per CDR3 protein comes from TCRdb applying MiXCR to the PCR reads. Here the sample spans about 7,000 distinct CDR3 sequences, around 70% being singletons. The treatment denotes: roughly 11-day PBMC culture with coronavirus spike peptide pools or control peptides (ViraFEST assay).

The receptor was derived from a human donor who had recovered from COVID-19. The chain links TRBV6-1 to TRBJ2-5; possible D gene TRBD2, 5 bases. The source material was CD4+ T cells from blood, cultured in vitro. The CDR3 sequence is CASSEGGVGTQYF. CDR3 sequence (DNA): TGTGCCAGCAGTGAAGGGGGAGTCGGGACCCAGTACTTC.